The 22 T cell receptor beta chains presented below share a single source sample, sequenced in a study of T cells in Graves' hyperthyroidism and ophthalmopathy. RNA transcripts gave rise to amplified TCR beta CDR3 regions. Initially, a first-round RT-PCR of the TCR CDR3 employed the HTBI primer set. TCRdb analysed the multiplex PCR reads with MiXCR anew, one entry per CDR3 protein. The sample has 200,000 to 250,000 distinct CDR3 sequences, around a sixth seen once; the top ten hold roughly 49%. Sequenced input: blood. These receptor sequences come from a woman aged 50 to 60 with Graves' hyperthyroidism.

This clonotype was recorded many times. This chain links TRBV30 with TRBJ2-1; D is possibly TRBD2 (5 bases). The germline V gene encodes CDR1 GTSNPN and CDR2 SVGIG (reference sequence). V gave up 6 bases and J gave up 4 bases, with 19 bases separating them. The CDR3 consists of 15 residues. The DNA of the CDR3 is TGTGCCTGTCCAAAGGCGGACTCCCCATACAATGAGCAGTTCTTC. Its translation is CACPKADSPYNEQFF.

The genes are TRBV27 and TRBJ1-2; 8 nucleotides line up with TRBD1. Germline V gene sequence: CDR1 MNHEY, CDR2 SMNVEV (reference sequence). Germline trimming cut 3 bases from V and 5 bases from J; bases unmatched to any gene: 11. This CDR3 spans 16 amino acids. CDR3 in amino acids: CASSFGTNRGGYGYTF. The CDR3 DNA sequence: TGTGCCAGCAGTTTCGGGACAAACAGGGGGGGTTATGGCTACACCTTC.

CDR3 loop: CASSTQDTQYF. The DNA of the CDR3 is TGTGCCAGCAGTACGCAAGATACGCAGTATTTT. The chain has TRBV6-1 and TRBJ2-3, with unresolved D. This CDR3 has 11 amino acids. Germline V gene data show CDR1 as MNHNS and CDR2 as SASEGT. Trimming stripped 5 bases from V and 5 bases from J, with 5 bases between.

This clonotype was observed a handful of times. This sequence joins TRBV29-1 and TRBJ1-5; D unresolved. Germline V lookup: CDR1 SQVTM, CDR2 ANQGSEA. Deletions cut 5 bases from V and 5 bases from J, with 16 bases between. This CDR3 has 14 residues. CDR3: CSVRAQAKDQPQHF. As DNA, the CDR3 is TGCAGCGTTCGGGCGCAAGCCAAGGATCAGCCCCAGCATTTT.

This clonotype was counted between two and nine times. Being one base from a much bigger clone, this may be a read error. V gene TRBV12-3 or TRBV12-4 combines with J gene TRBJ2-7, with TRBD2 identical over 10 bases. This CDR3 is 14 amino acids long. CDR3 sequence reads: CAGRASGSGNEQYF. DNA for the CDR3: TGTGCCGGCAGAGCTAGCGGGAGCGGCAACGAGCAGTACTTC.

The rearrangement links TRBV11-3 to TRBJ2-4, with TRBD2 matching 8 bases. This CDR3 is built from 14 residues. V shed 6 bases, J shed 5 bases, and the junction held 6 bases outside the gene matches. Per germline, CDR1 SGHNT and CDR2 YENEEA. The CDR3 sequence is CASSAIGGENIQYF. The DNA of the CDR3 is TGTGCCAGCAGTGCAATCGGGGGGGAAAACATTCAGTACTTC.

The sample holds many counts of this clonotype. The rearrangement joins TRBV20-1 to TRBJ2-1; a weak D match, TRBD2 (6 bases). Trimming removed 6 bases at V and 7 bases at J, with 13 bases between. This CDR3 is 12 amino acids long. Germline CDR1 DFQATT, CDR2 SNEGSKA (reference sequence). This CDR3 reads CSALPSVNEQFF. In DNA form, the CDR3 reads TGCAGTGCCCTCCCTAGCGTGAATGAGCAGTTCTTC.

The table lists this clonotype with a few counts. V gene TRBV2 combines with J gene TRBJ2-7; 10 nucleotides line up with TRBD2. The ends lost 6 bases at V and 2 bases at J; junction bases unmatched: 4. The CDR3 contains 14 residues. In germline, CDR1 is SNHLY, CDR2 FYNNEI. CDR3 coding DNA: TGTGCCAGCAGCGATGGACTAGCGGCCTACGAGCAGTACTTC. It is translated as CASSDGLAAYEQYF.

This clonotype was detected ten times or more. The V call is TRBV24-1, the J call TRBJ2-5; unclear D gene. The germline V gene has CDR1 KGHDR and CDR2 SFDVKD. Deletions cut 0 bases from V and 5 bases from J, with 0 bases between. This CDR3 has 11 residues. The CDR3 nucleotides read TGTGCCACCAGTGATTTGGAGACCCAGTACTTC. Translation gives CATSDLETQYF.

This clonotype occurred a few times. The chain carries TRBV25-1 and TRBJ1-1; possible D gene TRBD1, 6 bases. The CDR3 runs to 15 residues. The V end lost 3 bases, the J end lost 5 bases, and 16 bases lay between the germline ends. Looked up from germline, CDR1 is MGHDK and CDR2 is SYGVNS. CDR3 amino acids: CASSDLGGGLTEAFF. CDR3 bases: TGTGCCAGCAGTGACCTGGGAGGGGGTCTAACTGAAGCTTTCTTT.

This clonotype was recorded at least ten times. The rearrangement uses TRBV6-2 or TRBV6-3 and TRBJ2-1; TRBD1 agrees at 7 bases. V lost 5 bases to trimming and J lost 8 bases; unmatched junction nucleotides: 6. The germline gives CDR1 MNHEY, CDR2 SVGEGT. This CDR3 has 13 amino acids. CDR3 coding DNA: TGTGCCAGCAGTCCTACAGGGGTTGATGAGCAGTTCTTC. Protein: CASSPTGVDEQFF.

At least ten counts were recorded for this clonotype. V usage is TRBV5-1 and J usage is TRBJ1-2, with D tentatively TRBD1 (6 bases). Germline V gene data show CDR1 as SGHRS and CDR2 as YFSETQ. Trimming cost V 4 bases and J 2 bases, with 6 bases left between them. This CDR3 spans 12 amino acids. In nucleotides, the CDR3 is TGCGCCAGCAGCACAGGGAACTATGGCTACACCTTC. It specifies CASSTGNYGYTF.

This chain links TRBV7-3 with TRBJ1-6; 7 bases line up with TRBD1. This CDR3 has 15 residues. V lost 1 base and J lost 9; bases outside the gene matches: 6. Germline CDR1 reads SGHTA; CDR2 reads FQGTGA. The CDR3 here is CASSLIGTDSSPLHF. The CDR3 DNA reads TGTGCCAGCAGCTTAATTGGGACAGATAGTTCACCCCTCCACTTT.

This chain joins TRBV12-3 or TRBV12-4 and TRBJ2-1; 7 positions agree with TRBD2. The CDR3 extends over 16 amino acids. V lost 8 bases and J lost 7; bases outside the gene matches: 17. The CDR3 loop is CASGIPLGSGVNEQFF. The CDR3 region has the DNA TGTGCCAGCGGGATCCCCCTCGGGAGCGGGGTTAATGAGCAGTTCTTC.

The rearrangement links TRBV5-4 to TRBJ2-1; D is unresolved. Trimming cost V 3 bases and J 7 bases, with 11 bases left between them. CDR3 length equals 13 residues. Germline V gene data show CDR1 as SGHNT and CDR2 as YYREEE (reference sequence). This CDR3 is CASSSNVGNEQFF. The CDR3 bases are TGTGCCAGCAGCTCTAACGTAGGAAATGAGCAGTTCTTC. Filled out from reference TRBV5-4 and TRBJ2-1, the complete variable domain reads ETGVTQSPTHLIKTRGQQVTLRCSSQSGHNTVSWYQQALGQGPQFIFQYYREEENGRGNFPPRFSGLQFPNYSSELNVNALELDDSALYLCASSSNVGNEQFFGPGTRLTVL.

A note on this clonotype: This may arise from a read error, as a much more abundant clone is one base away. V and J are TRBV20-1 and TRBJ2-3, with 9 nucleotides matching TRBD2. The junction had 8 bases not matched to a gene; V was cut back by 3 bases and J by 1 base. The germline CDR1 and CDR2 sequences are DFQATT and SNEGSKA (reference sequence). This CDR3 is built from 16 residues. This CDR3 reads CSASLASGTGTDTQYF. CDR3 bases: TGCAGTGCTAGTCTTGCTAGCGGGACGGGCACAGATACGCAGTATTTT.

This clonotype was recorded at least ten times. This rearrangement joins TRBV20-1 to TRBJ2-7; 8 positions match TRBD2. Germline V CDR1 and CDR2: DFQATT, SNEGSKA (reference sequence). This CDR3 has 12 amino acids. Germline trimming cut 1 base from V and 6 bases from J; bases unmatched to any gene: 2. The CDR3, as DNA: TGCAGTGCTAGAGCGGGGGGGCGCGAGCAGTACTTC. Amino acid sequence: CSARAGGREQYF.

Concerning this clonotype: It may be a read error: a sequence one base away is much more abundant. Since no conserved phenylalanine or tryptophan closes the CDR3, a read error is the likely cause. This rearrangement joins TRBV3-1 to TRBJ2-7, with D unresolved. The germline gives CDR1 LGHDT, CDR2 YNNKEL (reference sequence). Trimming pared 1 base from V and 3 bases from J, leaving 7 bases between. The CDR3 sequence is 13 residues long. CDR3 sequence (DNA): TGTGCCAGCAGCCAAGTGGACGGCTACGAGCAGTACCTC. Translating it yields CASSQVDGYEQYL.

On this clonotype: A much larger clone differs by one base, so this may be a read error. The V and J genes are TRBV5-6 and TRBJ1-5, with D hard to call. The CDR3 contains 14 residues. Germline-derived CDR1 and CDR2 are SGHDT and YYEEEE. In DNA, the CDR3 is TGTGCCAGCAGCTTCGAGGGTTCGGGTCAGCCCCAGCGTTTT. Protein sequence: CASSFEGSGQPQRF.

This clonotype was counted ten times or more. The J gene is TRBJ1-2, the V gene TRBV30; the D gene is possibly TRBD1 (6 bases). Trimming removed 3 bases from V and 4 bases from J, with 12 bases in between. Germline-derived CDR1 and CDR2 are GTSNPN and SVGIG (reference sequence). The CDR3 totals 13 residues. The CDR3 loop is CAWRMGALYGYTF. CDR3 DNA: TGTGCCTGGAGGATGGGGGCTCTCTATGGCTACACCTTC.

This clonotype was counted at least ten times. The chain is built from TRBV28 and TRBJ2-1; 11 nucleotides line up with TRBD2. The CDR3 covers 18 residues. Unmatched junction bases numbered 10, after V lost 1 base and J lost 5 bases. CDR1 is MDHEN, CDR2 SYDVKM, per germline. CDR3 DNA: TGTGCCAGCAGTTTATCTAAGCTCGGGACTAGCGGAAACAATGAGCAGTTCTTC. It codes for CASSLSKLGTSGNNEQFF.

This rearrangement joins TRBV28 to TRBJ2-3; D is unclear. This CDR3 contains 15 residues. The germline gives CDR1 MDHEN, CDR2 SYDVKM. V lost 5 bases, J lost 4 bases, and 16 bases lay in between. CDR3 residues: CASSPGGLDADTQYF. CDR3 coding DNA: TGTGCCAGCAGTCCGGGTGGGCTAGATGCAGATACGCAGTATTTT.